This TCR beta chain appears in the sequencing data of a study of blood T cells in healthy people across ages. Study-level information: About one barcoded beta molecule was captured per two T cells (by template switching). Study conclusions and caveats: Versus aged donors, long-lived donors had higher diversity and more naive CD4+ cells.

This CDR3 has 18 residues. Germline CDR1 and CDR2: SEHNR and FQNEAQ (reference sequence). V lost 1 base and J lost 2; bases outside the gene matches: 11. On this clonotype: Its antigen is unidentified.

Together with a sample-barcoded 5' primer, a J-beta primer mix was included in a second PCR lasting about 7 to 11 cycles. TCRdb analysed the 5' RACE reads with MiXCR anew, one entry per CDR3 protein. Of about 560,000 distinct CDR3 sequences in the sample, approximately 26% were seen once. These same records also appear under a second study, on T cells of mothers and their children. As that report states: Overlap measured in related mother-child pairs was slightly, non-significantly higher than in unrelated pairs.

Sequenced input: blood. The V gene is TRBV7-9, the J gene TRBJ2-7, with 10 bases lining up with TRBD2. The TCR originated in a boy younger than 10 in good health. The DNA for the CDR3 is TGTGCCAGCAGCTTAGGCCCCAAACTAGCGGGAAATACCTACGAGCAGTACTTC. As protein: CASSLGPKLAGNTYEQYF.